A single sample gave rise to the 32 T cell receptor beta chains below, sequenced in a study of cytomegalovirus exposure and HLA in healthy donors. The study ran its PCR with 60 Vbeta and 13 Jbeta primers. Clones were read by immunoSEQ multiplex PCR, and TCRdb kept only the in-frame ones, dropping some. The sample records tens of thousands of clones, around four fifths being singletons. The sample comprised PBMCs. Receptor source: a male donor in good health and CMV-seropositive.

V gene TRBV2 combines with J gene TRBJ1-5; 8 bases match TRBD1. With 6 bases clipped from V and 7 bases from J, the junction kept 11 bases outside the gene matches. Germline loops: CDR1 SNHLY, CDR2 FYNNEI. The CDR3 runs to 15 residues. The CDR3, as DNA: TGTGCCAGCAGGTCGGGGGGTCACAGGGGGCAGCCCCAGCATTTT. Protein sequence: CASRSGGHRGQPQHF.

There are a few counts of this clone. J is TRBJ2-2 and V is TRBV4-2, with 10 bases that match TRBD2. The trim removed 6 bases at V and 8 bases at J, leaving 15 bases unmatched. Germline lookup yields CDR1 LGHNA and CDR2 YNFKEQ. The CDR3 has 17 residues. The CDR3 DNA is TGTGCCAGCAGAGGTCTTCTCAAGCGGGGGGGCCCTGGGGAGCTGTTTTTT. Translated, it gives CASRGLLKRGGPGELFF.

The rearrangement joins TRBV5-5 to TRBJ1-4; D perhaps matches TRBD1 (5 bases). The CDR3 loop spans 16 amino acids. Deletions cut 4 bases from V and 0 bases from J, with 13 bases between. Germline V gene data show CDR1 as SGHKS and CDR2 as YYEKEE (reference sequence). As DNA, the CDR3 is TGTGCCAGCAGCCCCAGACAAGGGGCAACTAATGAAAAACTGTTTTTT. It yields the protein CASSPRQGATNEKLFF.

A few counts support this clone. This chain joins TRBV5-8 and TRBJ2-1, with 9 positions matching TRBD1. Trimming at V came to 0 bases and at J to 5 bases, leaving 3 bases not matched to a gene. CDR1 and CDR2 from the germline V gene are SGHTS and YDEGEE. The CDR3 contains 15 residues. CDR3 bases: TGTGCCAGCAGCTTGGGGGGACAGGGAAACAATGAGCAGTTCTTC. Translation gives CASSLGGQGNNEQFF.

This clone was counted only a few times. The J gene is TRBJ2-7, the V gene TRBV28, with 11 bases that match TRBD2. The germline gives CDR1 MDHEN, CDR2 SYDVKM. This CDR3 has 14 residues. The V and J ends lost 5 bases and 5 bases, in that order; junction bases with no gene match: 5. The CDR3 here is CASSISGRVNEQYF. As DNA, the CDR3 is TGTGCCAGCAGTATTAGCGGGAGGGTCAACGAGCAGTACTTC.

V and J are TRBV18 and TRBJ2-7; TRBD2 aligns across 7 bases. CDR1 KGHSH and CDR2 LQKENI come from the germline V gene. The V segment lost 6 bases and the J segment 5 bases; nucleotides outside the gene matches: 7. This CDR3 has 13 amino acids. In DNA, the CDR3 is TGTGCCAGCTCTCGGACTAGTTCCGACGAGCAGTACTTC. Translating gives CASSRTSSDEQYF. The full variable domain, completed using reference TRBV18 and TRBJ2-7, is NAGVMQNPRHLVRRRGQEARLRCSPMKGHSHVYWYRQLPEEGLKFMVYLQKENIIDESGMPKERFSAEFPKEGPSILRIQQVVRGDSAAYFCASSRTSSDEQYFGPGTRLTVT.

This chain joins TRBV30 and TRBJ2-2; 7 positions match TRBD1. Trimming took 4 bases from V and 5 from J; bases not matched to a gene: 7. CDR3 size: 14 residues. Germline V gives CDR1 GTSNPN, CDR2 SVGIG (reference sequence). The CDR3 sequence is CAWMWDSRTGELFF. The CDR3 nucleotides are TGTGCCTGGATGTGGGACAGCCGGACCGGGGAGCTGTTTTTT.

The chain uses TRBV19 and TRBJ2-1; possibly TRBD2 for D (5 bases). Germline V gene lookup returns CDR1 LNHDA and CDR2 SQIVND (reference sequence). Trimming shortened V by 1 base and J by 6 bases, and 13 bases separated the two germline ends. This CDR3 comprises 15 residues. CDR3 nucleotide sequence: TGTGCCAGTAGTATAGGGGCGGGTACCCCCAATGAGCAGTTCTTC. It codes for CASSIGAGTPNEQFF. The full variable domain, with the rest looked up from reference TRBV19 and TRBJ2-1, is DGGITQSPKYLFRKEGQNVTLSCEQNLNHDAMYWYRQDPGQGLRLIYYSQIVNDFQKGDIAEGYSVSREKKESFPLTVTSAQKNPTAFYLCASSIGAGTPNEQFFGPGTRLTVL.

This chain joins TRBV7-2 and TRBJ2-2, with D perhaps TRBD1 (5 bases). V was pared by 3 bases and J by 6 bases, with 26 bases between. CDR3 size: 19 residues. Per the germline V gene, CDR1 is SGHTA and CDR2 is FQGNSA. CDR3 residues: CASSFVWSRVTKTPGELFF. The CDR3 coding sequence is TGTGCCAGCAGCTTCGTCTGGAGCAGGGTAACGAAGACCCCCGGGGAGCTGTTTTTT.

The gene calls are TRBV6-5 and TRBJ2-1; weak D call: TRBD1 (6 bases). Germline-derived CDR1 and CDR2 are MNHEY and SVGAGI. The germline V and J ends were trimmed by 5 bases and 4 bases, with 12 bases remaining between them. This CDR3 comprises 14 residues. The CDR3 sequence is CASSRGTGYNEQFF. Here the CDR3 DNA reads TGTGCCAGCAGTCGCGGTACAGGGTACAATGAGCAGTTCTTC.

The chain recombines TRBV4-2 with TRBJ1-1, with D perhaps TRBD1 (6 bases). The CDR3 is 18 amino acids. Trimming removed 1 base at V and 5 bases at J, with 23 bases between. Germline CDR1 reads LGHNA; CDR2 reads YNFKEQ. CDR3 protein: CASSQGVQGRLSRTEAFF. Here the CDR3 DNA reads TGTGCCAGCAGCCAAGGCGTACAGGGAAGGTTGAGTAGAACTGAAGCTTTCTTT.

The rearrangement joins TRBV27 to TRBJ2-3, with TRBD2 as a possible D gene (6 bases). CDR3 size: 13 residues. Germline CDR1 and CDR2: MNHEY and SMNVEV (reference sequence). V was cut by 5 bases and J by 8 bases, with 14 bases left in between. Here the CDR3 reads CASSLTVGGTQYF. The CDR3 DNA reads as TGTGCCAGCAGTCTAACGGTCGGGGGTACGCAGTATTTT.

The rearrangement links TRBV4-1 to TRBJ2-7, with D possibly TRBD2 on 6 matching bases. Germline CDR1 and CDR2: MGHRA and YSYEKL. V lost 4 bases to trimming and J lost 4 bases, with 14 bases between them. The CDR3 extends over 14 amino acids. CDR3 protein: CASSPGDSMYEQYF. The DNA for the CDR3 is TGCGCCAGCAGCCCGGGGGACTCGATGTACGAGCAGTACTTC.

The chain recombines TRBV9 with TRBJ2-7; weak D call: TRBD2 (5 bases). Per germline, CDR1 SGDLS and CDR2 YYNGEE. The CDR3 consists of 12 residues. V was clipped by 1 base and J by 7 bases, with 9 bases between them. DNA for the CDR3: TGTGCCAGCAGCGTATCTTCGGGGGAGCAGTACTTC. Translation: CASSVSSGEQYF.

The chain combines TRBV5-6 with TRBJ2-5, with a tentative D call TRBD2 (5 bases). Germline values: CDR1 SGHDT, CDR2 YYEEEE. V was clipped by 3 bases and J by 6 bases, with 15 bases between them. This CDR3 comprises 14 residues. CDR3 DNA: TGTGCCAGCAGCTGGGAGAGGAGTGGGAAGACCCAGTACTTC. It codes for CASSWERSGKTQYF.

The chain uses TRBV27 and TRBJ2-4; tentative D call: TRBD2 (5 bases). Germline V CDR1 and CDR2: MNHEY, SMNVEV (reference sequence). This CDR3 is 14 amino acids long. V lost 7 bases and J 1 base, leaving 11 bases between the germline ends. CDR3 loop: CASKSGLAKNIQYF. The CDR3, as DNA: TGTGCCAGCAAAAGTGGACTGGCCAAAAACATTCAGTACTTC.

V is TRBV5-1 and J is TRBJ2-3, with 9 bases that match TRBD1. J was trimmed by 0 bases and V by 4 bases; bases with no gene match: 6. The germline V gene has CDR1 SGHRS and CDR2 YFSETQ. The length of the CDR3 is 16 residues. The DNA of the CDR3 is TGCGCCAGCAGCCAACGACAGGGGGTGAGCACAGATACGCAGTATTTT. This sequence encodes CASSQRQGVSTDTQYF.

This chain connects TRBV28 to TRBJ1-5; maybe TRBD1 (6 bases). The germline V and J ends were trimmed by 5 bases and 3 bases, with 17 bases remaining between them. The CDR3 spans 16 residues. The V gene's germline CDR1 is MDHEN and CDR2 SYDVKM. The CDR3 loop reads CASSPPGQSPNQPQHF. The CDR3 DNA reads as TGTGCCAGCAGTCCCCCTGGACAGTCCCCCAATCAGCCCCAGCATTTT.

The rearrangement links TRBV28 to TRBJ2-7, with TRBD1 matching over 9 bases. V dropped 6 bases and J dropped 3; count of bases not matched to a gene: 12. CDR1 and CDR2 (germline): MDHEN, SYDVKM. There are 16 residues in the CDR3. This CDR3 is CASRGPPGTGIYEQYF. The CDR3 DNA is TGTGCCAGCAGGGGGCCACCCGGGACAGGGATCTACGAGCAGTACTTC.

The V gene is TRBV2, the J gene TRBJ2-5; 7 nucleotides agree with TRBD1. The CDR3 sequence is 13 residues long. Germline V CDR1 and CDR2: SNHLY, FYNNEI. V shed 8 bases and J 1 base; nucleotides not matched to a gene: 4. The CDR3 DNA reads TGTGCCAGCTACCGGGACAGCCAAGAGACCCAGTACTTC. It yields the protein CASYRDSQETQYF.

The J gene is TRBJ2-2, the V gene TRBV30, with D maybe TRBD2 (5 bases). Germline assignment: CDR1 GTSNPN and CDR2 SVGIG (reference sequence). The CDR3 consists of 15 residues. V shed 0 bases and J shed 4 bases, with 12 bases lying between them. The CDR3 sequence: CAWSVGGFPTGELFF. The CDR3 DNA sequence: TGTGCCTGGAGTGTGGGCGGGTTCCCCACCGGGGAGCTGTTTTTT.

This clone was seen a handful of times. The chain uses TRBV28 and TRBJ2-6, with TRBD1 matching 7 bases. Unmatched junction bases numbered 12, after V lost 1 base and J lost 0 bases. CDR3 length: 20 amino acids. Germline lookup yields CDR1 MDHEN and CDR2 SYDVKM. CDR3 loop: CASSLSQQGWGTSGANVLTF. The DNA for the CDR3 is TGTGCCAGCAGTTTATCCCAACAGGGGTGGGGCACCTCTGGGGCCAACGTCCTGACTTTC.

The gene calls are TRBV19 and TRBJ1-2; D call uncertain. The CDR3 has 12 amino acids. Per germline, CDR1 LNHDA and CDR2 SQIVND (reference sequence). V was shortened by 6 bases and J by 6 bases, with 11 bases between the two germline ends. This CDR3 is CASSSPRNGYTF. The CDR3 coding sequence is TGTGCCAGTAGCAGTCCCCGAAATGGCTACACCTTC.

The chain combines TRBV5-6 with TRBJ2-1; tentative D call: TRBD1 (7 bases). Between the trimmed V and J ends, which lost 2 bases and 5 bases, there was a span of 17 bases. The germline V gene has CDR1 SGHDT and CDR2 YYEEEE. The CDR3 consists of 16 residues. CDR3 coding DNA: TGTGCCAGCAGCTTTGGGGCATCAGGGGGGCACAATGAGCAGTTCTTC. Translating it yields CASSFGASGGHNEQFF.

The chain couples TRBV5-1 to TRBJ2-3, with a tentative D call TRBD1 (6 bases). The V end was cut by 4 bases, the J end by 9 bases, with 18 bases between. The CDR3 runs 14 residues. Per germline, CDR1 SGHRS and CDR2 YFSETQ. CDR3 region: CASSIPEAGETQYF. For the CDR3, the DNA is TGCGCCAGCAGCATCCCGGAAGCAGGGGAAACGCAGTATTTT.

The J gene is TRBJ2-7, the V gene TRBV7-2; 7 bases line up with TRBD2. V was pared by 0 bases and J by 5 bases, with 4 bases of the junction left unmatched. The CDR3 consists of 14 residues. Germline assignment: CDR1 SGHTA and CDR2 FQGNSA. The CDR3 DNA sequence: TGTGCCAGCAGCTTAGCACCAGGGAGGGACGAGCAGTACTTC. This sequence encodes CASSLAPGRDEQYF.

The chain couples TRBV15 to TRBJ2-3, with D perhaps matching TRBD2 (6 bases). CDR3 length: 17 residues. Germline CDR1 and CDR2: LNHNV and YYDKDF (reference sequence). V lost 0 bases, J lost 0 bases, and 13 bases lay in between. The CDR3 sequence is CATSRDWVSGSTDTQYF. CDR3 nucleotides: TGTGCCACCAGCAGAGATTGGGTTAGCGGTAGCACAGATACGCAGTATTTT.

V gene TRBV5-1 combines with J gene TRBJ2-7; D is unresolved. The CDR3 spans 11 residues. CDR1 SGHRS and CDR2 YFSETQ come from the germline V gene. Trimming pared 6 bases from V and 3 bases from J, leaving 7 bases between. CDR3 region: CASTFGYEQYF. CDR3 nucleotides: TGCGCCAGCACCTTCGGCTACGAGCAGTACTTC. The variable domain in full, with the rest retrieved from reference TRBV5-1 and TRBJ2-7, is KAGVTQTPRYLIKTRGQQVTLSCSPISGHRSVSWYQQTPGQGLQFLFEYFSETQRNKGNFPGRFSGRQFSNSRSEMNVSTLELGDSALYLCASTFGYEQYFGPGTRLTVT.

In nucleotides, the CDR3 is TGTGCCAGCAGCCAAGATGGGGGCGGCGTTAACTATGGCTACACCTTC. It yields the protein CASSQDGGGVNYGYTF. This chain links TRBV14 with TRBJ1-2; D possibly corresponds to TRBD1 (6 bases). This CDR3 region has 16 residues. Germline V gene sequence: CDR1 SGHDN, CDR2 FVKESK. V was pared by 0 bases and J by 1 base, with 12 bases between.

The rearrangement uses TRBV7-8 and TRBJ2-1, with 10 bases matching TRBD2. V shed 2 bases and J 8 bases; nucleotides not matched to a gene: 12. The V gene's germline CDR1 is SGHVS and CDR2 FQNEAQ. The CDR3 runs 17 residues. The CDR3 reads CASSLPEGLAGVYEQFF. Written as DNA, the CDR3 is TGTGCCAGCAGCTTACCGGAAGGGCTAGCGGGAGTCTATGAGCAGTTCTTC.

The chain employs TRBV30 and TRBJ1-1, with D hard to call. The CDR3 extends over 11 amino acids. CDR1 and CDR2 (germline): GTSNPN, SVGIG (reference sequence). Trimming removed 3 bases at V and 2 bases at J, with 4 bases between. CDR3 in amino acids: CAWRRNTEAFF. The CDR3 DNA sequence: TGTGCCTGGAGGAGAAACACTGAAGCTTTCTTT.

V is TRBV7-9 and J is TRBJ1-2; tentative D call: TRBD1 (6 bases). The CDR3 contains 13 residues. Trimming took off 5 bases at V and 8 bases at J, with 15 bases between the two ends. CDR1 SEHNR and CDR2 FQNEAQ come from the germline V gene (reference sequence). CDR3 nucleotide sequence: TGTGCCAGCAGCCCACACGGGACACGCGGCTACACCTTC. As protein: CASSPHGTRGYTF.